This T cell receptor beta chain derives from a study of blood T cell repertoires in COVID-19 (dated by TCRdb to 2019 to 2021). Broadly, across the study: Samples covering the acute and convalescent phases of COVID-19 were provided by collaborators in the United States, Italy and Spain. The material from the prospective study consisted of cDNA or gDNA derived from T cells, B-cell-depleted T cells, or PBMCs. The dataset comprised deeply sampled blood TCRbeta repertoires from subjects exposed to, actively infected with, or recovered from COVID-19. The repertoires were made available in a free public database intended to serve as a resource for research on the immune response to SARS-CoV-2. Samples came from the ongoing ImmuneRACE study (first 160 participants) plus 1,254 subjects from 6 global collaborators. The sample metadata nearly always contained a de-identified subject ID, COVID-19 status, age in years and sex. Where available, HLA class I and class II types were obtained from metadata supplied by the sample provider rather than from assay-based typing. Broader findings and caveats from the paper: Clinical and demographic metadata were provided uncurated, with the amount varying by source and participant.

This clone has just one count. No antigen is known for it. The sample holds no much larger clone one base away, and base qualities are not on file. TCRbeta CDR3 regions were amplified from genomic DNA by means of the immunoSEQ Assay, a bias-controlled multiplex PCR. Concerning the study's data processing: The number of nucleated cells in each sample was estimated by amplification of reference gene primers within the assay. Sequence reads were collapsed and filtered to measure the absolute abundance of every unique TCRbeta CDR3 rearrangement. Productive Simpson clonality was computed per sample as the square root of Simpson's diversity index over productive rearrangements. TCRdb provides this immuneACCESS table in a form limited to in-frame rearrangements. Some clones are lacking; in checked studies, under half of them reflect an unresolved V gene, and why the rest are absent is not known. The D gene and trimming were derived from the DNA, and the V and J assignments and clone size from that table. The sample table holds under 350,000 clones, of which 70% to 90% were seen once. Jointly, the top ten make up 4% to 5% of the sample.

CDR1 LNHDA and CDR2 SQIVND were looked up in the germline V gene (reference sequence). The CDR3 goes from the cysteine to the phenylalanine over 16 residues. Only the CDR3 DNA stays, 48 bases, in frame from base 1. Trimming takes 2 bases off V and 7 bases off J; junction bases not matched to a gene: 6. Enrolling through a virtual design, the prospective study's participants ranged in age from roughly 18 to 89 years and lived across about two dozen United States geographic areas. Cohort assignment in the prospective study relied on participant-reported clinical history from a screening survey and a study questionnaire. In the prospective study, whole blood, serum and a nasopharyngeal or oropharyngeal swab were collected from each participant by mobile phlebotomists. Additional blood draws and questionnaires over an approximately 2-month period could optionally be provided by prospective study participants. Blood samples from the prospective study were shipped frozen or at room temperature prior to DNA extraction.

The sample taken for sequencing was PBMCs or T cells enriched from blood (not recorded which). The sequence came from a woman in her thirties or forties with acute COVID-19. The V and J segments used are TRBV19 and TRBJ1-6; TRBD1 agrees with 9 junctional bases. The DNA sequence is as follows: TGTGCCAGTAGTATAAAGACAGGGGGAGAGAATTCACCCCTCCACTTT. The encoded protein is CASSIKTGGENSPLHF.